Presented here are 9 T cell receptor beta chains from one specimen sequenced in a study of identical twins. One entry per CDR3 protein results from TCRdb running MiXCR on the 5' RACE reads. The sample has 200,000 or so distinct CDR3 sequences, less than 8% seen once. The data also belong to a second study, concerning yellow fever vaccine responses in identical twins.

Sequencing was performed on memory (CD45RO+) T cells sorted from blood. Source of these receptors: a woman under 30 in good health.

This clonotype was recorded many times. The chain joins TRBV29-1 to TRBJ2-3; 15 nucleotides match TRBD2. Looked up from germline, CDR1 is SQVTM and CDR2 is ANQGSEA. The CDR3 covers 18 residues. V dropped 6 bases and J dropped 0; count of bases not matched to a gene: 10. As DNA, the CDR3 is TGCAGCGTAAACGGAGGACTAGCGGGGGGGAGGAGCACAGATACGCAGTATTTT. It translates to CSVNGGLAGGRSTDTQYF.

The sample holds a few counts of this clonotype. The V gene is TRBV9, the J gene TRBJ2-3, with D possibly being TRBD1 (7 bases). Trimming shortened V by 2 bases and J by 2 bases, and 12 bases separated the two germline ends. CDR1 is SGDLS and CDR2 is YYNGEE in the germline V gene. The CDR3 contains 15 residues. As DNA, the CDR3 is TGTGCCAGCAGCGTGGGGGGACAGTACACAGATACGCAGTATTTT. Its protein is CASSVGGQYTDTQYF.

The table lists this clonotype with many counts. V gene TRBV7-2 combines with J gene TRBJ2-1, with D maybe TRBD2 (5 bases). This CDR3 has 14 amino acids. CDR1 SGHTA and CDR2 FQGNSA come from the germline V gene. V was trimmed by 5 bases and J by 1 base, leaving 9 bases between them. CDR3 nucleotides: TGTGCCAGCAGCCTTACGGGATCCTACAATGAGCAGTTCTTC. Protein sequence: CASSLTGSYNEQFF.

V usage is TRBV20-1 and J usage is TRBJ2-5, with no clear D. The CDR3 is made up of 14 amino acids. CDR1 and CDR2 from the germline V gene are DFQATT and SNEGSKA (reference sequence). V was cut by 3 bases and J by 5 bases, with 16 bases left in between. CDR3 DNA sequence: TGCAGTGCTAGCCCCTCCTCGGTGCAGGAGACCCAGTACTTC. Translation: CSASPSSVQETQYF.

At least ten counts were recorded for this clonotype. The chain uses TRBV5-1 and TRBJ1-5, with unresolved D. This CDR3 region has 15 residues. Deletions cut 4 bases from V and 1 base from J, with 12 bases between. Germline V CDR1 and CDR2: SGHRS, YFSETQ. Written as DNA, the CDR3 is TGCGCCAGCAGCCTCGGACCGAGGAGCAATCAGCCCCAGCATTTT. Protein sequence: CASSLGPRSNQPQHF.

This clonotype was seen more than once but under ten times. The chain employs TRBV5-6 and TRBJ2-7, with 8 bases aligning to TRBD2. Germline loops: CDR1 SGHDT, CDR2 YYEEEE. V was pared by 2 bases and J by 3 bases, with 13 bases of the junction left unmatched. The CDR3 contains 17 residues. The chain's CDR3 is CASSFVGFSGTGYEQYF. The DNA of the CDR3 is TGTGCCAGCAGCTTTGTGGGCTTTAGCGGGACGGGCTACGAGCAGTACTTC.

This clonotype was seen repeatedly, ten times or more. The rearrangement links TRBV20-1 to TRBJ2-1; D perhaps matches TRBD2 (6 bases). V was cut by 6 bases and J by 6 bases, with 12 bases left in between. CDR3 length equals 12 residues. CDR1 and CDR2 from the germline V gene are DFQATT and SNEGSKA (reference sequence). CDR3 sequence reads: CSARTILNEQFF. The DNA of the CDR3 is TGCAGTGCGCGGACTATTCTCAATGAGCAGTTCTTC.

In this sample, this clonotype turned up a few times. J is TRBJ2-2 and V is TRBV3-1; a possible D gene is TRBD2 (5 bases). The germline gives CDR1 LGHDT, CDR2 YNNKEL (reference sequence). This CDR3 spans 16 amino acids. V was trimmed by 4 bases and J by 6 bases, leaving 18 bases between them. This CDR3 is CASSPAWAGAAGELFF. The CDR3 DNA is TGTGCCAGCAGCCCCGCGTGGGCAGGAGCGGCCGGGGAGCTGTTTTTT. Combining the CDR3 with reference TRBV3-1 and TRBJ2-2 gives the whole variable domain DTAVSQTPKYLVTQMGNDKSIKCEQNLGHDTMYWYKQDSKKFLKIMFSYNNKELIINETVPNRFSPKSPDKAHLNLHINSLELGDSAVYFCASSPAWAGAAGELFFGEGSRLTVL.

This clonotype was detected a few times. This chain uses TRBV9 with TRBJ2-5, with 12 bases lining up with TRBD2. Germline V gene sequence: CDR1 SGDLS, CDR2 YYNGEE. CDR3 length: 16 amino acids. Trimming at V came to 0 bases and at J to 4 bases, leaving 4 bases not matched to a gene. The CDR3 region has the DNA TGTGCCAGCAGCGTAGCTGGACTAGCGGGGACAGAGACCCAGTACTTC. Amino acids: CASSVAGLAGTETQYF. Using reference TRBV9 and TRBJ2-5 for the parts outside the CDR3, the full variable domain is DSGVTQTPKHLITATGQRVTLRCSPRSGDLSVYWYQQSLDQGLQFLIQYYNGEERAKGNILERFSAQQFPDLHSELNLSSLELGDSALYFCASSVAGLAGTETQYFGPGTRLLVL.